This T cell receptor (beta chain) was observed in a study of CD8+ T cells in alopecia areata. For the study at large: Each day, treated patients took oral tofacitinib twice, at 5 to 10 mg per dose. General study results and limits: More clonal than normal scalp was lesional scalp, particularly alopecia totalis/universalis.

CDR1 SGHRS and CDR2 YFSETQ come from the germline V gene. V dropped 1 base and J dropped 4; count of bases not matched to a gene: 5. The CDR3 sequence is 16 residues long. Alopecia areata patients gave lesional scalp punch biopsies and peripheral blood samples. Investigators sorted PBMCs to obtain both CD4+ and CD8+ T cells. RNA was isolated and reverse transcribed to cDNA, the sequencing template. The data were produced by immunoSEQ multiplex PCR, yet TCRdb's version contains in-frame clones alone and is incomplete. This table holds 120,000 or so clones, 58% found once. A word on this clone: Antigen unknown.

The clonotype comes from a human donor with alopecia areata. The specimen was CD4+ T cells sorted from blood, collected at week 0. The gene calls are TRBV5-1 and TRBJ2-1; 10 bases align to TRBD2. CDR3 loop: CASSLIGTSEYNEQFF. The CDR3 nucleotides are TGCGCCAGCAGCTTGATCGGGACTAGCGAGTACAATGAGCAGTTCTTC.